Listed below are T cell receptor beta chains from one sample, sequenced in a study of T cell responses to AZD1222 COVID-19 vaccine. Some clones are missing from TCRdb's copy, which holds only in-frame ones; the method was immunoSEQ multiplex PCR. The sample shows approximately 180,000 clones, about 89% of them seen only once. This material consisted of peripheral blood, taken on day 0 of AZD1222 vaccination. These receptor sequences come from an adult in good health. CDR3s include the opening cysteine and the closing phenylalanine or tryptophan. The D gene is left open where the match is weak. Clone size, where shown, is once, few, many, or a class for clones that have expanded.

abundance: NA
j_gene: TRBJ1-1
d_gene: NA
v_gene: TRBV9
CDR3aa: CASSVGSSLLNTEAFF
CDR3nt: TGTGCCAGCAGCGTTGGGTCCTCCCTACTGAACACTGAAGCTTTCTTT

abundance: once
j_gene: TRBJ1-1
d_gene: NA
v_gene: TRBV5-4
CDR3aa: CASTVGRGRNTEAFF
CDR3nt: TGTGCCAGCACCGTCGGACGGGGACGGAACACTGAAGCTTTCTTT

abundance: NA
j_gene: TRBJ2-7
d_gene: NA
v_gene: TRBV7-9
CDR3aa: CASSSVGQGRQTSYEQYF
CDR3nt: TGTGCCAGCAGCTCCGTTGGTCAGGGGCGTCAGACCTCCTACGAGCAGTACTTC

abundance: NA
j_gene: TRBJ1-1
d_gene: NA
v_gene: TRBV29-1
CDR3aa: CSVGWTVNTEAFF
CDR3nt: TGCAGCGTTGGGTGGACAGTTAACACTGAAGCTTTCTTT

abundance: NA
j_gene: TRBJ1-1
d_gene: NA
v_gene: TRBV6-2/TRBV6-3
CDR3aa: CASSHPGGGTEAFF
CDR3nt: TGTGCCAGCAGCCACCCAGGCGGCGGAACTGAAGCTTTCTTT

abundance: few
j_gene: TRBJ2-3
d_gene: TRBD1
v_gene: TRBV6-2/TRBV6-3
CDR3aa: CASSGTGARSDFGTDTQYF
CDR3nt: TGTGCCAGCAGTGGGACAGGGGCGCGGTCGGATTTTGGGACAGATACGCAGTATTTT

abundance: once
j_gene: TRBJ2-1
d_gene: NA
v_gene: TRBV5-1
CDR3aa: CASSLERVGIEQFF
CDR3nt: TGCGCCAGCAGCTTGGAACGGGTCGGGATCGAGCAGTTCTTC

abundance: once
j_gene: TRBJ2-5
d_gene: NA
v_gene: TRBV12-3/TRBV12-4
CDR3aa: CASSLWGEETQYF
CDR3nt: TGTGCCAGCAGTTTATGGGGAGAAGAGACCCAGTACTTC

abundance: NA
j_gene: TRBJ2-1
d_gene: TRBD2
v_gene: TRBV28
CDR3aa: CASSGRELFNNEQFF
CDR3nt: TGTGCCAGCAGCGGGAGGGAGCTTTTTAACAATGAGCAGTTCTTC

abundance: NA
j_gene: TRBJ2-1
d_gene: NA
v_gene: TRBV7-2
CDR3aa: CASSLVGGLRSEQFF
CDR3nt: TGTGCCAGCAGCTTAGTGGGGGGGCTGCGGAGTGAGCAGTTCTTC